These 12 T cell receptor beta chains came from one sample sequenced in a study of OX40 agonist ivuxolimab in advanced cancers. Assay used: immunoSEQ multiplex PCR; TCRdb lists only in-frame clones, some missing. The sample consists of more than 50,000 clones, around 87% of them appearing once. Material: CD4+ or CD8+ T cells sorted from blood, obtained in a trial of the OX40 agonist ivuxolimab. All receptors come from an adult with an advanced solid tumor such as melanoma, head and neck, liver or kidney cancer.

The CDR3 DNA reads as TGCGCCAGCAGCCAACCCCTCCTTGCAACTAATGAAAAACTGTTTTTT. This codes for CASSQPLLATNEKLFF. The rearrangement uses TRBV4-1 and TRBJ1-4; D is undetermined. Germline CDR1 is MGHRA and CDR2 is YSYEKL. The CDR3 consists of 16 residues. V lost 2 bases to trimming and J lost 0 bases, with 10 bases between them.

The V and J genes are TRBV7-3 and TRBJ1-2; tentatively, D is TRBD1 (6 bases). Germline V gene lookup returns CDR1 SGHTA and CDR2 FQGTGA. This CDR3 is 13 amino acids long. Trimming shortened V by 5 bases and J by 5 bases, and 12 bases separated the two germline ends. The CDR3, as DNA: TGTGCCAGCAGCCAAGGGGGTAATTATGGCTACACCTTC. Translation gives CASSQGGNYGYTF.

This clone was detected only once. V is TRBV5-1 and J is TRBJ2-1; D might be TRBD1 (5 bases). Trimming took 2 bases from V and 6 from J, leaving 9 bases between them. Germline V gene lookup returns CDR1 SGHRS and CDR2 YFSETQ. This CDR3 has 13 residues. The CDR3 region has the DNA TGCGCCAGCAGCTTCGCAGGGTCCAATGAGCAGTTCTTC. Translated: CASSFAGSNEQFF.

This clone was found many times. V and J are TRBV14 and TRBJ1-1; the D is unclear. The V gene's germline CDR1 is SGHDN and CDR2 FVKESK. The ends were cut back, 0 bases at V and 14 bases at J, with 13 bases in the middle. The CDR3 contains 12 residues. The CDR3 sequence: CASSQDRRNRFF. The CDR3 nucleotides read TGTGCCAGCAGCCAAGATCGCCGCAATAGGTTCTTT.

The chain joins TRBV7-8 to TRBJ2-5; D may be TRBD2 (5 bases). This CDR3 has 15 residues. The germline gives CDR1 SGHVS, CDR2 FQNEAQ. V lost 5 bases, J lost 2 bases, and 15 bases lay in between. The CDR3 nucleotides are TGTGCCAGCAGCCCCGCCCAAGCGGTGCAAGAGACCCAGTACTTC. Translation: CASSPAQAVQETQYF.

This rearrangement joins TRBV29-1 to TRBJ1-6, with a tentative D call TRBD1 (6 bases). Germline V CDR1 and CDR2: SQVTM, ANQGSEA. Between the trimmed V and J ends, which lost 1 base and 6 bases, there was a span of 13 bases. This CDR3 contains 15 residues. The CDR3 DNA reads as TGCAGCGTTGAAGGGCAGGGGAGGCGTAATTCACCCCTCCACTTT. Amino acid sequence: CSVEGQGRRNSPLHF.

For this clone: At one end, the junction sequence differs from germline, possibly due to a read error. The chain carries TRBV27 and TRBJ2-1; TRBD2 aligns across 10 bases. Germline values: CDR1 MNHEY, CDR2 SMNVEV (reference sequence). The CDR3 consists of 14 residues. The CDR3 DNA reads TGTGCCAGCAGTTTCCTAGCGGGAGAAGGTGGCAAAGTCTTC. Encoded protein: CASSFLAGEGGKVF.

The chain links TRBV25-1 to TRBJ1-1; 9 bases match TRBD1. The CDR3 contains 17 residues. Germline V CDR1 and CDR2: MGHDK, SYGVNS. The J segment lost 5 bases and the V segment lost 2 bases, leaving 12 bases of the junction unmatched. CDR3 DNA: TGTGCCAGCAGTGAACGGTTAGGGACAGGGAGGAGGACTGAAGCTTTCTTT. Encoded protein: CASSERLGTGRRTEAFF.

The CDR3 DNA sequence: TGTGCCAGCAGCGTAGCGGGGATTCAAGAGACCCAGTACTTC. Protein product: CASSVAGIQETQYF. This chain connects TRBV9 to TRBJ2-5; a weak D match, TRBD2 (5 bases). Trimming removed 0 bases at V and 2 bases at J, with 8 bases between. Germline V gene lookup returns CDR1 SGDLS and CDR2 YYNGEE. This CDR3 is 14 amino acids long.

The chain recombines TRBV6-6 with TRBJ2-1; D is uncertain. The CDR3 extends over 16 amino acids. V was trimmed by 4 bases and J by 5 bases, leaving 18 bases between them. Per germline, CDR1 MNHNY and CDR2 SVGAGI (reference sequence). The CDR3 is CASSSAMIGDNNEQFF. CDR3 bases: TGTGCCAGCAGTTCTGCTATGATTGGTGATAACAATGAGCAGTTCTTC.

The CDR3, as DNA: TGTGCCAGCAGTTTATACGGGGCCCCTAATGAAAAACTGTTTTTT. It encodes CASSLYGAPNEKLFF. The chain is built from TRBV28 and TRBJ1-4; D might be TRBD1 (5 bases). CDR3 size: 15 residues. V shed 1 base and J shed 3 bases, with 9 bases lying between them. Germline CDR1 and CDR2: MDHEN and SYDVKM.

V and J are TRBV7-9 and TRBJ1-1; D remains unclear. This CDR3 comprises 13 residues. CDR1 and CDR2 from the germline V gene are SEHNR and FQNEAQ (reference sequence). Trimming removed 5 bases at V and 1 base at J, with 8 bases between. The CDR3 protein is CASSPHGNTEAFF. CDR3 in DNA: TGTGCCAGCAGCCCCCACGGGAACACTGAAGCTTTCTTT.